One sample yielded the 15 T cell receptor beta chains listed below, sequenced in a study of T-cell reconstitution after alpha-beta-depleted transplantation in children. TCRbeta library preparation incorporated unique molecular identifiers. TCRdb re-derived calls from the PCR reads in MiXCR, one entry per CDR3 protein. The sample includes 500,000 to 750,000 distinct CDR3 sequences, approximately 30% of them seen just once. Material: PBMCs, obtained before TCRalphabeta/CD19-depleted stem cell transplant. The receptors shown here come from a boy under two years old with Wiskott-Aldrich syndrome, due to receive a stem cell transplant.

This chain connects TRBV11-1 to TRBJ2-5; D may match TRBD1 or TRBD2 (6 bases each). The CDR3 length is 15 residues. CDR1 SGHAT and CDR2 FQDESV come from the germline V gene (reference sequence). With 8 bases removed from V and 5 bases from J, the gap between germline ends came to 21 bases. This CDR3 is CASAIRDIRGETQYF. CDR3 in DNA: TGTGCCAGCGCCATCAGGGACATTCGGGGGGAGACCCAGTACTTC.

This clonotype was detected a few times. This rearrangement joins TRBV20-1 to TRBJ1-1, with 7 bases identical to TRBD1. The CDR3 is 12 residues long. In germline, CDR1 is DFQATT, CDR2 SNEGSKA (reference sequence). V trimming: 5 bases; J trimming: 5 bases; junction bases outside the gene matches: 5. For the CDR3, the DNA is TGCAGTGCTGCAAACAGGGGAACTGAAGCTTTCTTT. Translation: CSAANRGTEAFF.

This chain uses TRBV5-1 with TRBJ2-7, with 7 bases that match TRBD2. There are 14 residues in the CDR3. V lost 4 bases and J lost 3; bases outside the gene matches: 7. The germline CDR1 and CDR2 sequences are SGHRS and YFSETQ. The DNA of the CDR3 is TGCGCCAGCAGCCCGTCGGGAGGTAACTACGAGCAGTACTTC. This translates into CASSPSGGNYEQYF.

V gene TRBV4-2 combines with J gene TRBJ2-1, with D perhaps TRBD2 (5 bases). CDR3 length: 16 residues. V gave up 4 bases and J gave up 4 bases, with 17 bases separating them. CDR1 is LGHNA and CDR2 is YNFKEQ in the germline V gene. The CDR3 protein is CASSLVEGTGYNEQFF. The CDR3 region has the DNA TGTGCCAGCAGCCTCGTAGAGGGAACCGGGTACAATGAGCAGTTCTTC.

This chain links TRBV6-6 with TRBJ2-1; D gene uncertain. This CDR3 is built from 11 residues. CDR1 MNHNY and CDR2 SVGAGI come from the germline V gene (reference sequence). V dropped 4 bases and J dropped 8 bases, with 6 bases sitting between them. As DNA, the CDR3 is TGTGCCAGCAGTTCGATAGATGAGCAGTTCTTC. Its translation: CASSSIDEQFF.

This chain connects TRBV13 to TRBJ2-2; the match to TRBD2 covers 13 bases. Germline values: CDR1 PRHDT, CDR2 FYEKMQ (reference sequence). Germline trimming cut 5 bases from V and 10 bases from J; bases unmatched to any gene: 10. There are 16 residues in the CDR3. CDR3 sequence (DNA): TGTGCCAGCAGCATCACTAGCGGGAGGGACGACGTGGAGCTGTTTTTT. This sequence encodes CASSITSGRDDVELFF.

This chain uses TRBV5-6 with TRBJ2-3; TRBD1 or TRBD2 may be the D gene (5 bases each). V lost 4 bases and J lost 6, with 15 bases in between. The V gene's germline CDR1 is SGHDT and CDR2 YYEEEE. The CDR3 totals 14 residues. Here the CDR3 reads CASSPGTLGDTQYF. For the CDR3, the DNA is TGTGCCAGCAGCCCCGGGACCCTGGGGGATACGCAGTATTTT.

This clonotype was picked up a small number of times. The chain links TRBV7-2 to TRBJ2-1; D is ambiguous. The V end was cut by 5 bases, the J end by 7 bases, with 18 bases between. Germline CDR1 reads SGHTA; CDR2 reads FQGNSA. The CDR3 consists of 15 residues. CDR3 residues: CASSLYRNLFNEQFF. The CDR3 region has the DNA TGTGCCAGCAGCCTCTACCGGAATCTATTTAATGAGCAGTTCTTC. Together with reference TRBV7-2 and TRBJ2-1, the CDR3 gives the full variable domain: GAGVSQSPSNKVTEKGKDVELRCDPISGHTALYWYRQSLGQGLEFLIYFQGNSAPDKSGLPSDRFSAERTGGSVSTLTIQRTQQEDSAVYLCASSLYRNLFNEQFFGPGTRLTVL.

V gene TRBV5-1 combines with J gene TRBJ2-1; 7 bases agree with TRBD2. CDR3 length: 17 amino acids. J gave up 0 bases and V 3 bases, and 9 bases lay outside the gene matches. The germline CDR1 and CDR2 sequences are SGHRS and YFSETQ. This chain's CDR3 is CASSSGGRDYSYNEQFF. CDR3 DNA: TGCGCCAGCAGCTCGGGGGGTAGGGACTACTCCTACAATGAGCAGTTCTTC.

The rearrangement links TRBV4-2 to TRBJ2-3, with D possibly TRBD2 on 6 matching bases. This CDR3 region has 16 residues. Germline V CDR1 and CDR2: LGHNA, YNFKEQ. Trimming left V 1 base short and J 2 bases short, with 13 bases between. This chain's CDR3 is CASSQGSSGHTDTQYF. Written as DNA, the CDR3 is TGTGCCAGCAGCCAAGGATCCAGCGGGCACACAGATACGCAGTATTTT.

This clonotype has a handful of counts. V and J are TRBV12-3 or TRBV12-4 and TRBJ2-7; 11 bases align to TRBD2. The CDR3 runs to 17 residues. The trim removed 0 bases at V and 0 bases at J, leaving 4 bases unmatched. CDR3: CASSLALAGVASYEQYF. CDR3 in DNA: TGTGCCAGCAGTTTAGCACTAGCGGGAGTGGCCTCCTACGAGCAGTACTTC.

This chain uses TRBV20-1 with TRBJ1-1; D gene uncertain. CDR3 length: 14 amino acids. CDR1 is DFQATT and CDR2 is SNEGSKA in the germline V gene (reference sequence). V was cut by 4 bases and J by 3 bases, with 15 bases left in between. The CDR3 coding sequence is TGCAGTGCTATATTCCCTCCTCTGGACACTGAAGCTTTCTTT. Its protein is CSAIFPPLDTEAFF.

This clonotype appeared a few times. The chain has TRBV12-3 or TRBV12-4 and TRBJ1-1, with D possibly being TRBD1 (5 bases). V gave up 6 bases and J gave up 5 bases, with 16 bases separating them. The CDR3 loop spans 14 amino acids. CDR3 DNA: TGTGCCAGCAGGCCCTCGGGGGGAGGGACTGAAGCTTTCTTT. This gives the protein CASRPSGGGTEAFF.

This chain connects TRBV20-1 to TRBJ2-1; 10 bases match TRBD2. The V gene's germline CDR1 is DFQATT and CDR2 SNEGSKA (reference sequence). CDR3 length equals 14 residues. The ends lost 1 base at V and 8 bases at J; junction bases unmatched: 5. Here the CDR3 reads CSARGLAGDHEQFF. The DNA for the CDR3 is TGCAGTGCTAGAGGCCTAGCGGGAGACCATGAGCAGTTCTTC.

The chain carries TRBV5-1 and TRBJ2-7; 9 bases align to TRBD1. Trimming removed 4 bases from V and 4 bases from J; junction bases left unmatched: 3. The CDR3 spans 13 residues. Germline CDR1 is SGHRS and CDR2 is YFSETQ. In DNA, the CDR3 is TGCGCCAGCAGCGAGACAGGGGGGTACGAGCAGTACTTC. It encodes CASSETGGYEQYF.